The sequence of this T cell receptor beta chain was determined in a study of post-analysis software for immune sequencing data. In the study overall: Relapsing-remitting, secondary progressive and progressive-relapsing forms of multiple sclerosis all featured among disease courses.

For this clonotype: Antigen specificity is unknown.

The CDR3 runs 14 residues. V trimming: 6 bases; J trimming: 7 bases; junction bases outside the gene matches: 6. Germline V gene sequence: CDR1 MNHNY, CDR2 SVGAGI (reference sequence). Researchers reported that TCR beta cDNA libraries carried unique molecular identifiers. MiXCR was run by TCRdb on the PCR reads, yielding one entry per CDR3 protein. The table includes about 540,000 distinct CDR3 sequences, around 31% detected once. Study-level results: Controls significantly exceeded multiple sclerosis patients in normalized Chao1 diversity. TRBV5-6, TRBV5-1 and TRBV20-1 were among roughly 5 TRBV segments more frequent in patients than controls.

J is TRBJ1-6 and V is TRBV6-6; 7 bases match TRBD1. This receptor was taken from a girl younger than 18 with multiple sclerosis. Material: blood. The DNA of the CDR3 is TGTGCCAGCAGCAGACAGGGTAACAATTCACCCCTCCACTTT. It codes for CASSRQGNNSPLHF.